This T cell receptor beta chain was captured in a study of cytomegalovirus exposure and HLA in healthy donors. The study's findings and limits: As a later analysis showed, a missense DCLRE1C variant was linked to trimming of TCR beta V- and J-genes. Earlier analysis yielded a pattern in which most TCR beta V segments were productive about 90% or about 30% of the time.

PCR employed 60 Vbeta and 13 Jbeta primers. The repertoire was sequenced with immunoSEQ multiplex PCR; TCRdb's copy has only in-frame clones and lacks some. The sample lists some 170,000 clones, roughly four fifths occurring once. Of note for this clone: The antigen remains undetermined.

Sequencing was done on a sample of PBMCs. The sequence was obtained from a young woman in good health and CMV-seropositive.

CDR3 coding DNA: TGTGCCAGCAGCCCGGGACTAGAGGGTCACGAGCAGTACTTC. This codes for CASSPGLEGHEQYF. The V call is TRBV4-2, the J call TRBJ2-7; 8 bases match TRBD2. V gave up 4 bases and J gave up 5 bases; unmatched junction bases: 7. Germline V gene data show CDR1 as LGHNA and CDR2 as YNFKEQ. The CDR3 extends over 14 amino acids.